The 28 T cell receptor beta chains below were found in one sample sequenced in a study of spatial heterogeneity in lung cancer. This sample's time point: sample taken at primary tumor resection. TCRdb ran MiXCR on the 5' RACE reads and lists one entry per CDR3 protein. Of 20,000 to 25,000 distinct CDR3 sequences listed, around 5.8% are singletons. This material consisted of PBMCs, taken at surgery. Receptors originate from a male donor with early-stage non-small cell lung cancer.

This clonotype was seen ten or more times. J is TRBJ1-5 and V is TRBV6-1; D call uncertain. Between the trimmed V and J ends, which lost 7 bases and 3 bases, there was a span of 19 bases. This CDR3 comprises 16 residues. Germline values: CDR1 MNHNS, CDR2 SASEGT. CDR3 in amino acids: CASKGQAMGNNQPQHF. As DNA, the CDR3 is TGTGCCAGCAAGGGCCAGGCCATGGGGAACAATCAGCCCCAGCATTTT.

This clonotype showed up many times. V gene TRBV7-6 combines with J gene TRBJ2-7; 8 nucleotides agree with TRBD2. There are 19 residues in the CDR3. Germline lookup yields CDR1 SGHVS and CDR2 FNYEAQ. Unmatched junction bases numbered 19, after V lost 1 base and J lost 5 bases. The DNA of the CDR3 is TGTGCCAGCAGCTTAGTCCCTTTGGGAAGCCCGGGACTAGTAAACGAGCAGTACTTC. Translation: CASSLVPLGSPGLVNEQYF.

This clonotype was seen ten or more times. This chain connects TRBV5-4 to TRBJ2-7; TRBD1 matches at 9 bases. The CDR3 runs 15 residues. CDR1 and CDR2 from the germline V gene are SGHNT and YYREEE (reference sequence). V gave up 0 bases and J gave up 5 bases; unmatched junction bases: 6. The CDR3, as DNA: TGTGCCAGCAGCTTGGGTGGGACAGGGCTGGACGAGCAGTACTTC. It encodes CASSLGGTGLDEQYF.

This clonotype appeared many times. The chain joins TRBV12-3 or TRBV12-4 to TRBJ1-6; TRBD1 agrees at 8 bases. V trimming: 5 bases; J trimming: 6 bases; junction bases outside the gene matches: 6. The CDR3 sequence is 15 residues long. The CDR3 DNA reads as TGTGCCAGCAGTCTCGGACAGGGCATTAATTCACCCCTCCACTTT. The encoded protein is CASSLGQGINSPLHF.

This clonotype occurred a few times. J is TRBJ2-7 and V is TRBV10-3; D unclear. The CDR3 is made up of 12 amino acids. Trimming took off 3 bases at V and 4 bases at J, with 7 bases between the two ends. Germline values: CDR1 ENHRY, CDR2 SYGVKD. CDR3: CAISEGQYEQYF. The CDR3 nucleotides are TGTGCCATCAGTGAAGGCCAGTACGAGCAGTACTTC.

Many counts were recorded for this clonotype. The J gene is TRBJ1-1, the V gene TRBV18; possible D gene TRBD1, 5 bases. This CDR3 is 13 amino acids long. Per germline, CDR1 KGHSH and CDR2 LQKENI. Trimming took off 2 bases at V and 3 bases at J, with 7 bases between the two ends. CDR3 sequence: CASSPRGDTEAFF. As DNA, the CDR3 is TGTGCCAGCTCACCAAGAGGGGACACTGAAGCTTTCTTT.

Ten or more counts support this clonotype. This chain connects TRBV7-2 to TRBJ2-2; maybe TRBD1 (5 bases). The CDR3 runs to 16 residues. Looked up from germline, CDR1 is SGHTA and CDR2 is FQGNSA. V lost 1 base to trimming and J lost 0 bases, with 9 bases between them. This CDR3 reads CASSLGIGANTGELFF. CDR3 DNA sequence: TGTGCCAGCAGCTTAGGGATAGGGGCGAACACCGGGGAGCTGTTTTTT.

This clonotype was observed at least ten times. The rearrangement joins TRBV7-2 to TRBJ2-7; D remains ambiguous. V was clipped by 1 base and J by 7 bases, with 11 bases between them. The germline V gene encodes CDR1 SGHTA and CDR2 FQGNSA. This CDR3 comprises 13 residues. The CDR3 loop is CASSLGPSTEQYF. The DNA of the CDR3 is TGTGCCAGCAGCTTAGGGCCTTCGACGGAGCAGTACTTC.

At least ten counts were recorded for this clonotype. The V and J genes are TRBV9 and TRBJ1-2; D ambiguous. V was cut by 2 bases and J by 8 bases, with 13 bases left in between. The CDR3 consists of 13 residues. Germline V gives CDR1 SGDLS, CDR2 YYNGEE. The CDR3 region is CASSVAPDEGYTF. The CDR3 DNA sequence: TGTGCCAGCAGCGTTGCTCCGGACGAGGGCTACACCTTC. The full variable domain, rest sourced from reference TRBV9 and TRBJ1-2, is DSGVTQTPKHLITATGQRVTLRCSPRSGDLSVYWYQQSLDQGLQFLIQYYNGEERAKGNILERFSAQQFPDLHSELNLSSLELGDSALYFCASSVAPDEGYTFGSGTRLTVV.

Many counts were recorded for this clonotype. The chain is built from TRBV7-6 and TRBJ1-4; D gene unclear. Trimming took 5 bases from V and 14 from J, leaving 9 bases between them. This CDR3 is built from 10 residues. From germline, CDR1 is SGHVS and CDR2 FNYEAQ. In DNA form, the CDR3 reads TGTGCCAGCAGCCTGATAGGGCTGTTTTTT. Its translation: CASSLIGLFF.

This clonotype was counted ten times or more. The chain joins TRBV10-3 to TRBJ2-6, with D possibly being TRBD1 or TRBD2 (5 bases each). CDR3 length: 19 amino acids. CDR1 and CDR2 (germline): ENHRY, SYGVKD. Trimming shortened V by 3 bases and J by 3 bases, and 21 bases separated the two germline ends. Here the CDR3 DNA reads TGTGCCATCAGTGAATCCCGGGGCTCCGTCACCCATGGGGCCAACGTCCTGACTTTC. Translated, it gives CAISESRGSVTHGANVLTF.

This clonotype has at least ten counts. The chain is built from TRBV3-1 and TRBJ1-1; TRBD1 might be the D (5 bases). The germline V gene encodes CDR1 LGHDT and CDR2 YNNKEL (reference sequence). With 4 bases removed from V and 7 bases from J, the gap between germline ends came to 10 bases. The CDR3 length is 12 residues. The CDR3 protein is CASSLRVGEAFF. CDR3 DNA sequence: TGTGCCAGCAGCCTCAGGGTCGGTGAAGCTTTCTTT.

Details on this clonotype: This may be a read error: a much more frequent sequence differs by one nucleotide. V is TRBV12-3 or TRBV12-4 and J is TRBJ1-1; D is unclear. This CDR3 has 13 amino acids. DNA for the CDR3: TGTGCCAGCAGTTTAACAATGAGGACTGGAGCTTTCTTT. Protein: CASSLTMRTGAFF.

The sample holds many counts of this clonotype. The chain has TRBV5-1 and TRBJ2-3; D ambiguous. CDR1 and CDR2 from the germline V gene are SGHRS and YFSETQ. The CDR3 covers 13 residues. Between the trimmed V and J ends, which lost 0 bases and 6 bases, there was a span of 8 bases. The CDR3 DNA is TGCGCCAGCAGCTTGGCCCGGACGGATACGCAGTATTTT. This encodes CASSLARTDTQYF.

This clonotype was found many times. This rearrangement joins TRBV25-1 to TRBJ2-3, with D perhaps TRBD2 (6 bases). Germline V gene lookup returns CDR1 MGHDK and CDR2 SYGVNS. Trimming shortened V by 2 bases and J by 1 base, and 13 bases separated the two germline ends. The length of the CDR3 is 16 residues. CDR3 amino acids: CASSEPLGGGTDTQYF. CDR3 nucleotides: TGTGCCAGCAGTGAACCCCTCGGGGGAGGCACAGATACGCAGTATTTT.

This clonotype was seen a handful of times. The chain carries TRBV19 and TRBJ2-3; 7 bases map to TRBD2. J lost 5 bases, V lost 5 bases, and 22 bases had no gene match. CDR3 length equals 19 residues. Germline-derived CDR1 and CDR2 are LNHDA and SQIVND (reference sequence). CDR3 sequence: CASSPSTVRGFSGRDTQYF. The CDR3 DNA is TGTGCCAGTAGTCCATCAACTGTGCGGGGGTTCTCGGGCAGAGATACGCAGTATTTT.

This chain uses TRBV5-6 with TRBJ2-7; the D is unclear. V was cut by 2 bases and J by 2 bases, with 8 bases left in between. The CDR3 is 13 amino acids. Germline V gene sequence: CDR1 SGHDT, CDR2 YYEEEE. This CDR3 is CASSFPPAYEQYF. DNA of the CDR3: TGTGCCAGCAGCTTTCCCCCCGCCTACGAGCAGTACTTC.

This clonotype was counted ten times or more. V gene TRBV27 combines with J gene TRBJ2-1, with 14 bases identical to TRBD2. Germline V lookup: CDR1 MNHEY, CDR2 SMNVEV (reference sequence). This CDR3 region has 15 residues. V lost 5 bases to trimming and J lost 6 bases; unmatched junction nucleotides: 3. CDR3 DNA sequence: TGTGCCAGCAGTAGAGGACTAGCGGGAGGCAATGAGCAGTTCTTC. Residues: CASSRGLAGGNEQFF.

The sample holds many counts of this clonotype. V and J are TRBV20-1 and TRBJ2-7; tentative D call: TRBD1 (5 bases). Deletions cut 3 bases from V and 3 bases from J, with 12 bases between. This CDR3 spans 13 amino acids. Germline values: CDR1 DFQATT, CDR2 SNEGSKA (reference sequence). CDR3 coding DNA: TGCAGTGCTAGGAAGGGGCCGAACTACGAGCAGTACTTC. Translated, it gives CSARKGPNYEQYF.

This chain links TRBV2 with TRBJ1-4; maybe TRBD1 (6 bases). V gave up 5 bases and J gave up 7 bases, with 14 bases separating them. The CDR3 extends over 14 amino acids. The germline gives CDR1 SNHLY, CDR2 FYNNEI. The CDR3: CASSLTGISEKLFF. The DNA of the CDR3 is TGTGCCAGCAGTCTAACAGGGATCAGTGAAAAACTGTTTTTT.

This clonotype appeared many times. This sequence joins TRBV29-1 and TRBJ2-2; D possibly uses TRBD1 or TRBD2 (5 bases each). Germline V gives CDR1 SQVTM, CDR2 ANQGSEA. This CDR3 has 14 residues. Trimming removed 4 bases from V and 2 bases from J, with 11 bases in between. CDR3 region: CSVGRQGNTGELFF. In DNA, the CDR3 is TGCAGCGTTGGGAGGCAGGGAAACACCGGGGAGCTGTTTTTT.

Many counts were recorded for this clonotype. The V gene is TRBV7-3, the J gene TRBJ2-2, with D tentatively TRBD1 or TRBD2 (5 bases each). This CDR3 contains 16 residues. CDR1 is SGHTA and CDR2 is FQGTGA in the germline V gene. The V and J ends lost 2 bases and 8 bases respectively, with 18 bases between them. The CDR3 coding sequence is TGTGCCAGCAGCTTACTCGGGACCACACCCAGTGGGGAGCTGTTTTTT. Encoded protein: CASSLLGTTPSGELFF.

This clonotype was observed a handful of times. The genes are TRBV10-3 and TRBJ2-7; the match to TRBD2 covers 7 bases. Germline V lookup: CDR1 ENHRY, CDR2 SYGVKD. The CDR3 spans 12 residues. V shed 6 bases, J shed 1 base, and the junction held 0 bases outside the gene matches. In nucleotides, the CDR3 is TGTGCCATCAGCGGGGGGTCCTACGAGCAGTACTTC. Translated, it gives CAISGGSYEQYF.

This clonotype was counted only a few times. V is TRBV20-1 and J is TRBJ2-7, with 9 bases matching TRBD2. CDR3 size: 16 residues. The germline CDR1 and CDR2 sequences are DFQATT and SNEGSKA (reference sequence). Trimming took 3 bases from V and 4 from J; bases not matched to a gene: 13. The CDR3 reads CSASVPAGGLFYEQYF. The DNA for the CDR3 is TGCAGTGCTAGTGTCCCCGCGGGAGGGCTTTTTTACGAGCAGTACTTC.

This clonotype was observed many times. The chain has TRBV6-5 and TRBJ2-2; D tentatively fits TRBD1 or TRBD2 (5 bases each). The V end lost 5 bases, the J end lost 1 base, and 14 bases lay between the germline ends. The germline V gene encodes CDR1 MNHEY and CDR2 SVGAGI. CDR3 length equals 16 residues. The CDR3 here is CASSPRDRGNTGELFF. As DNA, the CDR3 is TGTGCCAGCAGTCCCCGGGACCGAGGGAACACCGGGGAGCTGTTTTTT.

Ten or more counts support this clonotype. The genes are TRBV5-1 and TRBJ2-1; no clear D gene. V was clipped by 4 bases and J by 2 bases, with 13 bases between them. Germline values: CDR1 SGHRS, CDR2 YFSETQ. The CDR3 consists of 15 residues. The CDR3 DNA reads as TGCGCCAGCAGCCTGGCAGGAGAAGCCTACAATGAGCAGTTCTTC. It codes for CASSLAGEAYNEQFF.

This clonotype has at least ten counts. V is TRBV7-2 and J is TRBJ2-5, with D unresolved. Germline V gene lookup returns CDR1 SGHTA and CDR2 FQGNSA. V was pared by 0 bases and J by 5 bases, with 10 bases between. This CDR3 is built from 14 residues. CDR3 amino acids: CASSLAGRPETQYF. In DNA, the CDR3 is TGTGCCAGCAGCTTAGCAGGTCGCCCCGAGACCCAGTACTTC.

This clonotype was counted ten times or more. The chain combines TRBV19 with TRBJ2-5, with 11 positions matching TRBD1. The V segment lost 6 bases and the J segment 5 bases; nucleotides outside the gene matches: 8. Germline V lookup: CDR1 LNHDA, CDR2 SQIVND (reference sequence). The CDR3 totals 15 residues. This CDR3 reads CASSRGTGGLETQYF. CDR3 DNA: TGTGCCAGTAGCCGCGGGACAGGGGGGCTCGAGACCCAGTACTTC.